The clone carrying this TCR beta chain was recorded a few times. This sample was included in a study of technical replicates of blood from several donors. Germline lookup yields CDR1 SGHDN and CDR2 FVKESK. The CDR3 is 14 residues long. Trimming cost V 3 bases and J 4 bases, with 12 bases left between them. Assay: immunoSEQ multiplex PCR; the TCRdb copy retains only in-frame clones and omits some. The table lists tens of thousands of clones, 85% to 95% of them singletons, with 0.24% in the top ten. Sequenced material: T cells isolated from PBMCs. The clonotype comes from a human donor in good health. The rearrangement uses TRBV14 and TRBJ1-2, with a tentative D call TRBD1 (5 bases). The CDR3 sequence: CASSQGRWSYGYTF. The DNA for the CDR3 is TGTGCCAGCAGCCAGGGGCGATGGAGCTATGGCTACACCTTC.